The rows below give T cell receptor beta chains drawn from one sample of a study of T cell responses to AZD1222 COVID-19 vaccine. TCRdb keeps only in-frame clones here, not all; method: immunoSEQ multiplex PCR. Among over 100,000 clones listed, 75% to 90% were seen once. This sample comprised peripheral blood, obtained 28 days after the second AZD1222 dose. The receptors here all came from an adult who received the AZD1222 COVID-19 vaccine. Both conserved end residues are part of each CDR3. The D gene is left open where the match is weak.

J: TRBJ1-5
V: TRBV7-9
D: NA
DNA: TGTGCCAGCAGCTTAGGAGGGGTCGGCAATCAGCCCCAGCATTTT
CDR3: CASSLGGVGNQPQHF

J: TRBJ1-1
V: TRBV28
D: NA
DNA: TGTGCCAGCAGTTTATGGAGGACCGGCACTGAAGCTTTCTTT
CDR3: CASSLWRTGTEAFF

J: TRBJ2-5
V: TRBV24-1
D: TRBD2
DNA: TGTGCCACCAGTGATTTGAGCGGGAGCCAAGAGACCCAGTACTTC
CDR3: CATSDLSGSQETQYF

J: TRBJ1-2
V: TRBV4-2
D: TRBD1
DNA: TGTGCCAGCAGCCGCTCCCGACAGGGTGACTATGGCTACACCTTC
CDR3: CASSRSRQGDYGYTF

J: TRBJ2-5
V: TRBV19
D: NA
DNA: TGTGCCTCCTCCGAACAGAGCCAAGAGACCCAGTACTTC
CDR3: CASSEQSQETQYF

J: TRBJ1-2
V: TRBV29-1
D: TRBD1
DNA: TGCAGCGTGACAGGGCTTAACTATGGCTACACCTTC
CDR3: CSVTGLNYGYTF

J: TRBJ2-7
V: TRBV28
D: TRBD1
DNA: TGTGCCAGCAGTCTTCGACAGGGGACCTACGAGCAGTACTTC
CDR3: CASSLRQGTYEQYF

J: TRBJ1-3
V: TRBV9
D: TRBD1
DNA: TGTGCCAGCAGCAACAATCCTGGGACAGCTAGTGGAAACACCATATATTTT
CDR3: CASSNNPGTASGNTIYF

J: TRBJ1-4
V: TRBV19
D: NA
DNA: TGTGCCAGCAACCTTAAAAGACAGAAAGAAAAACTGTTTTTT
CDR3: CASNLKRQKEKLFF

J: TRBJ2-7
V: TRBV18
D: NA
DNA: TGTGCCAGCTCACCAGACAGGCCTCCCTACGAGCAGTACTTC
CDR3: CASSPDRPPYEQYF

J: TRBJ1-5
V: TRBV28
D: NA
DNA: TGTGCCAGCAGTTTCAAGTTCAATCAGCCCCAGCATTTT
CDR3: CASSFKFNQPQHF

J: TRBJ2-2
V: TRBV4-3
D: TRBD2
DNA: TGCGCCAGCAGCCAAGATGGTGGGGGGGACACCGGGGAGCTGTTTTTT
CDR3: CASSQDGGGDTGELFF